This passage covers 2 T cell receptor beta chains from one sample sequenced in a study of blood T cell repertoires in COVID-19. Sequencing used immunoSEQ multiplex PCR; TCRdb keeps in-frame clones, though not all of them. The data show about 26,000 clones, about 90% seen once. Sequenced material: peripheral blood. The receptors were sampled from a human donor in a cohort sampled during active COVID-19.

The table lists this clone with a count of one. The V and J genes are TRBV5-1 and TRBJ1-2, with D possibly being TRBD1 (5 bases). Trimming cost V 0 bases and J 1 base, with 10 bases left between them. Germline V gene lookup returns CDR1 SGHRS and CDR2 YFSETQ. This CDR3 contains 15 residues. CDR3 in amino acids: CASSLGQTFNYGYTF. The CDR3 DNA follows: TGCGCCAGCAGCTTGGGACAGACCTTTAACTATGGCTACACCTTC.

This clone was counted once. J is TRBJ1-5 and V is TRBV5-6, with a tentative D call TRBD1 (6 bases). Between the trimmed V and J ends, which lost 4 bases and 4 bases, there was a span of 12 bases. The CDR3 is made up of 14 amino acids. CDR1 SGHDT and CDR2 YYEEEE come from the germline V gene. The CDR3 bases are TGTGCCAGCAGCACAGGGTACTCTAATCAGCCCCAGCATTTT. Its protein product is CASSTGYSNQPQHF.